Listed below are T cell receptor beta chains from one sample, sequenced in a study of cytomegalovirus exposure and HLA in healthy donors. Sequencing used immunoSEQ multiplex PCR; TCRdb keeps in-frame clones, though not all of them. The table includes 150,000 to 170,000 clones, 70% to 80% detected once. The sample taken for sequencing was PBMCs. These receptors all come from a woman between 40 and 50 years old in good health and CMV-seronegative. CDR3s include the opening cysteine and the closing phenylalanine or tryptophan.

V	J	CDR3
TRBV27	TRBJ2-3	CASKGSPDTQYF
TRBV5-6	TRBJ2-7	CASSLGDRGYEQYF
TRBV5-1	TRBJ1-1	CASSSMERGTEAFF
TRBV19	TRBJ1-2	CASSIDSPNYGYTF
TRBV7-2	TRBJ1-6	CASSLGGPYNSPLHF
TRBV28	TRBJ1-5	CASSSDYRGVQPQHF
TRBV6-1	TRBJ2-3	CASSEWSGFSTDTQYF
TRBV11-3	TRBJ2-7	CASSPVTTGSGEQYF
TRBV5-1	TRBJ1-2	CASSAAGTRDGYTF
TRBV5-8	TRBJ1-4	CASSRGVFNEKLFF
TRBV9	TRBJ2-7	CASSVATSGVHEQYF
TRBV5-1	TRBJ1-1	CASSLGFRSEAFF
TRBV10-1	TRBJ1-4	CASSPGTGGNKPKEKLFF